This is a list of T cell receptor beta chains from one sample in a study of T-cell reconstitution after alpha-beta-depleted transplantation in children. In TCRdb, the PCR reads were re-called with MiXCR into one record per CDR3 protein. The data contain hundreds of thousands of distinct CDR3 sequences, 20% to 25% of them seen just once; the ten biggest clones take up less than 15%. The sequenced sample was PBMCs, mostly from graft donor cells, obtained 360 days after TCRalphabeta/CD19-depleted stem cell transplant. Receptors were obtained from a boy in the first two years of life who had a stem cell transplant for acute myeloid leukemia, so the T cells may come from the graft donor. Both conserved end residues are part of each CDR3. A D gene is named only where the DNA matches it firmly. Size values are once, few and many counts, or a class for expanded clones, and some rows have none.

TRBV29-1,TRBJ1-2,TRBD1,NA,CSVETGTVIYGYTF,TGCAGCGTCGAGACCGGGACAGTCATCTATGGCTACACCTTC
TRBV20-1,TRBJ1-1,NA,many,CSARGLTIIGLAFF,TGCAGTGCTAGAGGCCTGACGATCATCGGGTTGGCTTTCTTT
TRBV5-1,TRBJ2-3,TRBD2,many,CASSLQTSSTDTQYF,TGCGCCAGCAGCTTGCAGACTAGCTCTACAGATACGCAGTATTTT
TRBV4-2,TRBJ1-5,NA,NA,CASSLGILGNQPQHF,TGTGCCAGCAGCCTGGGGATCCTCGGCAATCAGCCCCAGCATTTT
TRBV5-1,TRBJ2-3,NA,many,CASSLVASTDTQYF,TGCGCCAGCAGCTTGGTGGCAAGCACAGATACGCAGTATTTT
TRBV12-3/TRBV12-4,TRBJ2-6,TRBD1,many,CASSPTGGTGANVLTF,TGTGCCAGCAGTCCGACAGGGGGCACCGGGGCCAACGTCCTGACTTTC
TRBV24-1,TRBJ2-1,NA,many,CATSGASYNEQFF,TGTGCCACCAGTGGGGCCTCCTACAATGAGCAGTTCTTC
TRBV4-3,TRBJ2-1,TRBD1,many,CASSYSLGTGGNEQFF,TGCGCCAGCAGCTATAGCCTCGGGACAGGGGGCAATGAGCAGTTCTTC
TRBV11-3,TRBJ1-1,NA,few,CASSHAPTEAFF,TGTGCCAGCAGCCACGCCCCCACTGAAGCTTTCTTT
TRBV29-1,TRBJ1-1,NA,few,CSVEDLGPLNTEAFF,TGCAGCGTTGAAGATCTAGGACCGCTGAACACTGAAGCTTTCTTT
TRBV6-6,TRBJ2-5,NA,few,CASSYNRQETQYF,TGTGCCAGCAGTTATAACAGACAAGAGACCCAGTACTTC
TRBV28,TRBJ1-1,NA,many,CASSFPPNTEAFF,TGTGCCAGCAGTTTCCCCCCGAACACTGAAGCTTTCTTT
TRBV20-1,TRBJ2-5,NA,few,CSARTWGHNEYQETQYF,TGCAGTGCTAGAACTTGGGGCCACAATGAGTACCAAGAGACCCAGTACTTC
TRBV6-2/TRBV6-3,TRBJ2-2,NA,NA,CASSLSVGGELFF,TGTGCCAGCAGTTTAAGTGTTGGAGGGGAGCTGTTTTTT
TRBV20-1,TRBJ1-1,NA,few,CSARDGRGSNTEAFF,TGCAGTGCTAGAGATGGCAGGGGTTCGAACACTGAAGCTTTCTTT
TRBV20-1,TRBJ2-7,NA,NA,CSANMGYEQYF,TGCAGTGCTAACATGGGGTACGAGCAGTACTTC
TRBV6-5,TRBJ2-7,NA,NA,CAGRFSVSSYEQYF,TGTGCCGGCCGTTTTAGCGTTAGCTCCTACGAGCAGTACTTC
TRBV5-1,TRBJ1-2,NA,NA,CASSFDNYGYTF,TGCGCCAGCAGCTTCGATAACTATGGCTACACCTTC
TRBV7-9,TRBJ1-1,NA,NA,CASSGTNTEAFF,TGTGCCAGCAGTGGGACAAACACTGAAGCTTTCTTT
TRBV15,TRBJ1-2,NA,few,CATSAWGDYGYTF,TGTGCCACCAGCGCATGGGGGGACTATGGCTACACCTTC
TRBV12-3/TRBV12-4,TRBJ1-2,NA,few,CASSTRRSGTF,TGTGCCAGCAGTACTAGGCGGTCCGGCACCTTC
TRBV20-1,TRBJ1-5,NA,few,CSARAGRSDQPQHF,TGCAGTGCTAGGGCGGGGAGGTCCGATCAGCCCCAGCATTTT
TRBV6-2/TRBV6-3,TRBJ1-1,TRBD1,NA,CASREPGQRTFF,TGTGCCAGCAGGGAACCGGGACAGAGGACTTTCTTT
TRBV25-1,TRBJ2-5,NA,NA,CASSLRKTQYF,TGTGCCAGCAGTCTCCGGAAGACCCAGTACTTC
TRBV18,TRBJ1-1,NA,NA,CASSPKGLGPEAFF,TGTGCCAGCTCACCAAAGGGCTTAGGCCCTGAAGCTTTCTTT
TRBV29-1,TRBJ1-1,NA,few,CSVAQPHMNTEAFF,TGCAGCGTTGCACAGCCACACATGAACACTGAAGCTTTCTTT
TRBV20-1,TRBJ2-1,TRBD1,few,CSARGDGAGGSSNEQFF,TGCAGTGCTAGAGGTGATGGAGCAGGGGGCTCTTCCAATGAGCAGTTCTTC
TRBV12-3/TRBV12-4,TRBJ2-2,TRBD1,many,CASSLALLGQATGELFF,TGTGCCAGCAGTTTAGCGCTCCTCGGACAGGCCACCGGGGAGCTGTTTTTT
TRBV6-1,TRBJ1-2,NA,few,CAARPMSGVYGYTF,TGTGCAGCTCGACCCATGTCCGGGGTCTATGGCTACACCTTC
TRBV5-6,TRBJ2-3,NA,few,CASSRSLGTDTQYF,TGTGCCAGCAGCAGGAGTTTGGGCACAGATACGCAGTATTTT
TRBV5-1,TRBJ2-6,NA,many,CASSPNSGANVLTF,TGCGCCAGCAGCCCAAATTCTGGGGCCAACGTCCTGACTTTC
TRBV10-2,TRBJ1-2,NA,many,CASSETGPSSNYGYTF,TGCGCCAGCAGTGAAACAGGGCCCTCCTCTAACTATGGCTACACCTTC
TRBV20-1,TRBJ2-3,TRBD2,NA,CSARDMGLAGGTDTQYF,TGCAGTGCTAGAGACATGGGACTAGCGGGGGGGACAGATACGCAGTATTTT
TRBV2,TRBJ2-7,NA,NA,CASSDSGPAEQYF,TGTGCCAGCAGTGATTCAGGGCCGGCCGAGCAGTACTTC
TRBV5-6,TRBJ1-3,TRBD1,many,CASSESGTEVFGNTIYF,TGTGCCAGCAGCGAATCCGGGACAGAGGTATTTGGAAACACCATATATTTT
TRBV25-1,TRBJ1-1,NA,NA,CASEEGGLNTEAFF,TGTGCCAGCGAGGAGGGGGGCCTGAACACTGAAGCTTTCTTT
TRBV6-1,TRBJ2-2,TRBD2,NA,CASSLSGGGGELFF,TGTGCCAGCAGTCTAAGCGGGGGAGGCGGGGAGCTGTTTTTT
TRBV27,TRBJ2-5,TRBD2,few,CASSPRTSGGPETQYF,TGTGCCAGCAGTCCTCGGACTAGCGGGGGCCCAGAGACCCAGTACTTC
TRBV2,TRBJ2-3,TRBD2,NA,CASSDPHLAGGPDTQYF,TGTGCCAGCAGCGATCCCCACCTAGCGGGGGGGCCGGATACGCAGTATTTT
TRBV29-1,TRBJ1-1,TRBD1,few,CSVEGGTGRNTEAFF,TGCAGCGTTGAAGGGGGGACAGGTAGAAACACTGAAGCTTTCTTT
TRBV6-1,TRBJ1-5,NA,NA,CASSPSTYNQPQHF,TGTGCCAGCAGCCCCTCCACCTACAATCAGCCCCAGCATTTT
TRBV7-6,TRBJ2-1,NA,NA,CASSPTGAGAGRNEQFF,TGTGCCAGCAGCCCCACCGGGGCAGGGGCCGGGAGGAATGAGCAGTTCTTC
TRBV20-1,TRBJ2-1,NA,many,CSAKRTASSYNEQFF,TGCAGTGCTAAAAGGACTGCCAGCTCCTACAATGAGCAGTTCTTC
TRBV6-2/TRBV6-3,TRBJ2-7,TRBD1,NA,CASSLRDRSREQYF,TGTGCCAGCAGCCTCCGGGACAGGTCCCGCGAGCAGTACTTC
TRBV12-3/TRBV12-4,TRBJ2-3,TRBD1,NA,CASSLARTGTDTQYF,TGTGCCAGCAGTTTAGCGCGGACAGGGACAGATACGCAGTATTTT
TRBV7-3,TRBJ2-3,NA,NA,CASSPRPGPRSTDTQYF,TGTGCCAGCAGCCCAAGGCCGGGACCGAGGAGCACAGATACGCAGTATTTT
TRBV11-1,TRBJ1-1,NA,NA,CASSSQRRVPEAFF,TGTGCCAGCAGCTCCCAACGGCGAGTCCCTGAAGCTTTCTTT
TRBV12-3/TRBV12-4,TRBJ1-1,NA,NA,CASSSDRLPTEAFF,TGTGCCAGCAGTTCAGACAGGCTCCCCACTGAAGCTTTCTTT
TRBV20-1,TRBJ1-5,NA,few,CCARDSRATFSNQPQHF,TGCTGTGCTAGAGATTCCAGAGCAACCTTTAGCAATCAGCCCCAGCATTTT
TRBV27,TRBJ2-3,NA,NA,CASSLVWTSTDTQYF,TGTGCCAGCAGTTTAGTTTGGACTAGCACAGATACGCAGTATTTT